This T cell receptor beta chain stems from a study of shared clonotypes between healthy human individuals. Execution of the assay was at deep level. On sorted subsets, replicate PCRs used about 200 ng DNA, or some 27,000 T cell genomes. Method: immunoSEQ multiplex PCR; TCRdb's copy keeps in-frame clones and lacks some. The sample lists approximately 640,000 clones; approximately 79% were seen once. The V and J ends lost 3 bases and 2 bases, in that order; junction bases with no gene match: 6. Germline V CDR1 and CDR2: LGHNA, YNFKEQ. This CDR3 comprises 16 residues. The TCR was taken from a woman in her thirties in good health. The chain links TRBV4-2 to TRBJ2-1; 8 nucleotides match TRBD2. The sample consisted of memory CD4+ T cells sorted from blood. Subset described: CD45RA-negative fraction. CDR3 bases: TGTGCCAGCAGCCAGAGTAGCGGGATGACCTACAATGAGCAGTTCTTC. It translates to CASSQSSGMTYNEQFF.